This T cell receptor (beta chain) emerged from a study of neoadjuvant anti-PD-1 for oral cavity cancer. Across the study: Most patients had three to four biweekly doses of 3 mg/kg nivolumab before resection.

Germline V gene sequence: CDR1 LNHNV, CDR2 YYDKDF (reference sequence). This CDR3 is 15 amino acids long. Between the trimmed V and J ends, which lost 3 bases and 6 bases, there was a span of 15 bases. Time point: after neoadjuvant nivolumab, at surgical resection. These newly diagnosed stage II-IVA oral cavity squamous cell carcinoma patients had no prior systemic or radiation treatment. Libraries were prepared by immunoSEQ multiplex PCR; TCRdb keeps only in-frame clonotypes and omits some of them. The top ten hold approximately 40% of the sample, which has approximately 16,000 clones, 36% seen once.

The chain joins TRBV15 to TRBJ1-5; perhaps TRBD1 as D (6 bases). The sample consisted of tumor tissue, taken after nivolumab (anti-PD-1) treatment. The sequence came from a person aged 35 to 85 with oral cavity squamous cell carcinoma. Written as DNA, the CDR3 is TGTGCCACCAGCAGGAGTACAGGGTCCGGTCAGCCCCAGCATTTT. Protein: CATSRSTGSGQPQHF.